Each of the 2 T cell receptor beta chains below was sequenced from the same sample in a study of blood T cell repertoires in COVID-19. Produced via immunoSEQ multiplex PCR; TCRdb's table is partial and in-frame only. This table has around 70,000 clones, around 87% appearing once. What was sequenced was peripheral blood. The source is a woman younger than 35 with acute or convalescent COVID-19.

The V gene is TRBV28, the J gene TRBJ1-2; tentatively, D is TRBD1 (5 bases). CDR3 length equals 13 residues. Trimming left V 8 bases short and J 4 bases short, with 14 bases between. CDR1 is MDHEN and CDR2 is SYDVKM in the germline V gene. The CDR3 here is CASGGHLGYGYTF. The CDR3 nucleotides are TGTGCCAGCGGCGGACATCTCGGCTATGGCTACACCTTC.

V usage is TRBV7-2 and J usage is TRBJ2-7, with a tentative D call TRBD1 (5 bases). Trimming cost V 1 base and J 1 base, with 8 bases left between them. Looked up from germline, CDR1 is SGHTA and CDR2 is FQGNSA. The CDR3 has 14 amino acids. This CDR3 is CASSLDRKSYEQYF. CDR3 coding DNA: TGTGCCAGCAGCTTAGACAGGAAATCCTACGAGCAGTACTTC. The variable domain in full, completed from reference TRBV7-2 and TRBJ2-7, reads GAGVSQSPSNKVTEKGKDVELRCDPISGHTALYWYRQSLGQGLEFLIYFQGNSAPDKSGLPSDRFSAERTGGSVSTLTIQRTQQEDSAVYLCASSLDRKSYEQYFGPGTRLTVT.